Shown below are 32 T cell receptor beta chains from a single sample sequenced in a study of T cell responses to AZD1222 COVID-19 vaccine. Assay used: immunoSEQ multiplex PCR; TCRdb lists only in-frame clones, some missing. The repertoire consists of 180,000 or so clones, with around 94% occurring once and the leading ten covering 2.6%. The sample was peripheral blood, taken on day 0 of AZD1222 vaccination. These receptors were obtained from an adult in good health.

The chain recombines TRBV5-1 with TRBJ1-3, with 8 bases aligning to TRBD1. The germline CDR1 and CDR2 sequences are SGHRS and YFSETQ. This CDR3 contains 18 residues. V dropped 4 bases and J dropped 0; count of bases not matched to a gene: 12. The DNA of the CDR3 is TGCGCCAGCAGCGGCGGGACAGGAAGAGGACTCTCTGGAAACACCATATATTTT. This translates into CASSGGTGRGLSGNTIYF.

The chain carries TRBV18 and TRBJ2-7, with D perhaps TRBD1 (6 bases). Per germline, CDR1 KGHSH and CDR2 LQKENI. CDR3 length equals 15 residues. Trimming took off 5 bases at V and 1 base at J, with 15 bases between the two ends. CDR3 nucleotide sequence: TGTGCCAGCTCAATCACAGGGCAGTGGTCCTACGAGCAGTACTTC. Amino acid sequence: CASSITGQWSYEQYF.

In nucleotides, the CDR3 is TGCGCCAGCAGCTTTGACCCTAAAACTCCCTATGGCTACACCTTC. This encodes CASSFDPKTPYGYTF. This chain links TRBV5-1 with TRBJ1-2; D ambiguous. Per germline, CDR1 SGHRS and CDR2 YFSETQ. The CDR3 is made up of 15 amino acids. V lost 2 bases and J 4 bases, leaving 15 bases between the germline ends. Using reference TRBV5-1 and TRBJ1-2 for the parts outside the CDR3, the full variable domain is KAGVTQTPRYLIKTRGQQVTLSCSPISGHRSVSWYQQTPGQGLQFLFEYFSETQRNKGNFPGRFSGRQFSNSRSEMNVSTLELGDSALYLCASSFDPKTPYGYTFGSGTRLTVV.

The chain combines TRBV4-2 with TRBJ1-1; 8 bases fit TRBD1. This CDR3 is 13 amino acids long. Trimming took 6 bases from V and 4 from J; bases not matched to a gene: 4. Per germline, CDR1 LGHNA and CDR2 YNFKEQ. Written as DNA, the CDR3 is TGTGCCAGCAGTTTACAGGGGGGCACTGAAGCTTTCTTT. It yields the protein CASSLQGGTEAFF.

The chain joins TRBV6-2 or TRBV6-3 to TRBJ2-1, with 12 bases aligning to TRBD2. V shed 5 bases and J 7 bases; nucleotides not matched to a gene: 3. The CDR3 has 14 amino acids. Germline V lookup: CDR1 MNHEY, CDR2 SVGEGT. The CDR3 coding sequence is TGTGCCAGCAGTCTAGCGGGAGGGCCAAATGAGCAGTTCTTC. As protein: CASSLAGGPNEQFF.

J is TRBJ2-3 and V is TRBV12-3 or TRBV12-4; D uncertain. The CDR3 is 12 residues long. Trimming took off 6 bases at V and 1 base at J, with 5 bases between the two ends. CDR3 DNA: TGTGCCAGCAGACCCGGCACAGATACGCAGTATTTT. This encodes CASRPGTDTQYF.

The J gene is TRBJ1-2, the V gene TRBV20-1; a possible D gene is TRBD1 (6 bases). The CDR3 spans 11 residues. Germline V lookup: CDR1 DFQATT, CDR2 SNEGSKA (reference sequence). The CDR3: CSVPQGYGYTF. The DNA for the CDR3 is TGCAGCGTCCCCCAGGGGTATGGCTACACCTTC.

The CDR3 is CASSPSRVGLDEQFF. CDR3 sequence (DNA): TGCGCCAGCAGCCCCTCGAGGGTAGGCCTCGATGAGCAGTTCTTC. The chain couples TRBV5-1 to TRBJ2-1; a weak D match, TRBD2 (5 bases). CDR1 is SGHRS and CDR2 is YFSETQ in the germline V gene. Trimming took off 4 bases at V and 8 bases at J, with 19 bases between the two ends. The CDR3 is 15 residues long. Supplemented by reference TRBV5-1 and TRBJ2-1, the full variable domain reads KAGVTQTPRYLIKTRGQQVTLSCSPISGHRSVSWYQQTPGQGLQFLFEYFSETQRNKGNFPGRFSGRQFSNSRSEMNVSTLELGDSALYLCASSPSRVGLDEQFFGPGTRLTVL.

The J gene is TRBJ2-1, the V gene TRBV9; 13 positions match TRBD2. The length of the CDR3 is 19 residues. The V gene end was trimmed by 4 bases and the J gene end by 0 bases; junction bases not matched to a gene: 10. Germline CDR1 and CDR2: SGDLS and YYNGEE. CDR3 bases: TGTGCCAGCAGCCCTCGTGGGACTAGCGGGGCAAGCTCCTACAATGAGCAGTTCTTC. It yields the protein CASSPRGTSGASSYNEQFF.

The CDR3 region has the DNA TGCGCCAGCAGGCCGGGCCCCAACACCGGGGAGCTGTTTTTT. Translation gives CASRPGPNTGELFF. The chain combines TRBV10-1 with TRBJ2-2; no firm D call. Looked up from germline, CDR1 is WNHNN and CDR2 is SYGVQD (reference sequence). Trimming shortened V by 6 bases and J by 2 bases, and 10 bases separated the two germline ends. The CDR3 has 14 amino acids.

The chain is built from TRBV5-6 and TRBJ1-4; D is unresolved. This CDR3 region has 14 residues. Trimming pared 1 base from V and 6 bases from J, leaving 10 bases between. The germline gives CDR1 SGHDT, CDR2 YYEEEE. The CDR3 region has the DNA TGTGCCAGCAGCTTGTTGGCAGAGGATGAAAAACTGTTTTTT. Translating gives CASSLLAEDEKLFF.

CDR3 nucleotides: TGCGCCAGCAGTGAACAGTTCGACACTGAAGCTTTCTTT. As protein: CASSEQFDTEAFF. The chain recombines TRBV10-2 with TRBJ1-1; D uncertain. The V gene lost 3 bases and the J gene lost 3 bases, with 8 bases spanning the gap. CDR1 is WSHSY and CDR2 is SAAADI in the germline V gene. The CDR3 contains 13 residues.

This clone appeared a single time. This chain uses TRBV14 with TRBJ2-6, with D maybe TRBD2 (6 bases). Germline lookup yields CDR1 SGHDN and CDR2 FVKESK. The CDR3 has 16 amino acids. V gave up 1 base and J gave up 0 bases, with 7 bases separating them. The CDR3 DNA is TGTGCCAGCAGCCAAGGGAGGGGCTCTGGGGCCAACGTCCTGACTTTC. Translation gives CASSQGRGSGANVLTF. The full variable domain, completed using reference TRBV14 and TRBJ2-6, is EAGVTQFPSHSVIEKGQTVTLRCDPISGHDNLYWYRRVMGKEIKFLLHFVKESKQDESGMPNNRFLAERTGGTYSTLKVQPAELEDSGVYFCASSQGRGSGANVLTFGAGSRLTVL.

This rearrangement joins TRBV5-4 to TRBJ2-2; D perhaps matches TRBD1 (6 bases). Trimming took off 4 bases at V and 6 bases at J, with 19 bases between the two ends. Germline CDR1 and CDR2: SGHNT and YYREEE (reference sequence). The CDR3 has 16 amino acids. The CDR3 loop is CASSREQGVVSGELFF. As DNA, the CDR3 is TGTGCCAGCAGCCGGGAACAGGGTGTAGTCTCCGGGGAGCTGTTTTTT. Drawing the rest from reference TRBV5-4 and TRBJ2-2, the complete variable domain is ETGVTQSPTHLIKTRGQQVTLRCSSQSGHNTVSWYQQALGQGPQFIFQYYREEENGRGNFPPRFSGLQFPNYSSELNVNALELDDSALYLCASSREQGVVSGELFFGEGSRLTVL.

The V gene is TRBV7-9, the J gene TRBJ2-1; weak D call: TRBD2 (6 bases). The V and J ends lost 3 bases and 9 bases respectively, with 12 bases between them. Germline CDR1 is SEHNR and CDR2 is FQNEAQ (reference sequence). CDR3 length: 13 amino acids. In nucleotides, the CDR3 is TGTGCCAGCAGCTTGGCGGGAACAAGTGAGCAGTTCTTC. As protein: CASSLAGTSEQFF.

A remark on this clone: Different DNA sequences within this sample yield the same CDR3. This chain connects TRBV19 to TRBJ2-7; D unresolved. Looked up from germline, CDR1 is LNHDA and CDR2 is SQIVND (reference sequence). Trimming took off 3 bases at V and 1 base at J, with 10 bases between the two ends. This CDR3 contains 14 residues. DNA of the CDR3: TGTGCCAGTAGTATTGGTGGCAGTTCCTACGAGCAGTACTTC. Translating it yields CASSIGGSSYEQYF.

The rearrangement uses TRBV29-1 and TRBJ2-1; 9 bases align to TRBD2. In germline, CDR1 is SQVTM, CDR2 ANQGSEA. Trimming at V came to 1 base and at J to 4 bases, leaving 8 bases not matched to a gene. The CDR3 spans 16 residues. The CDR3 coding sequence is TGCAGCGTTGAAGGCAGTAGCGGGAGCTCGTACAATGAGCAGTTCTTC. This translates into CSVEGSSGSSYNEQFF.

The rearrangement links TRBV3-1 (or the pseudogene TRBV3-2) to TRBJ1-4; perhaps TRBD1 as D (6 bases). The germline V gene has CDR1 LGHDT and CDR2 YNNKEL (reference sequence). The CDR3 totals 16 residues. Trimming took off 1 base at V and 8 bases at J, with 17 bases between the two ends. The CDR3 DNA sequence: TGTGCCAGCAGCCAAGGACAGACAGGCATGAGAGAAAAACTGTTTTTT. Amino acid sequence: CASSQGQTGMREKLFF.

The chain employs TRBV5-8 and TRBJ1-2; 8 bases are a match to TRBD1. V shed 0 bases, J shed 2 bases, and the junction held 3 bases outside the gene matches. The CDR3 runs 15 residues. Germline V gives CDR1 SGHTS, CDR2 YDEGEE. The CDR3 DNA follows: TGTGCCAGCAGCTTGGACAGGGGGTTCAACTATGGCTACACCTTC. Encoded protein: CASSLDRGFNYGYTF.

The chain employs TRBV3-1 (or the pseudogene TRBV3-2) and TRBJ1-2; tentatively, D is TRBD1 (5 bases). The germline V gene encodes CDR1 LGHDT and CDR2 YNNKEL (reference sequence). Trimming pared 1 base from V and 4 bases from J, leaving 16 bases between. The CDR3 has 16 amino acids. This CDR3 reads CASSQGSVGVGYGYTF. CDR3 nucleotide sequence: TGTGCCAGCAGCCAAGGATCGGTGGGGGTCGGCTATGGCTACACCTTC.

The genes are TRBV4-1 and TRBJ1-5; D is uncertain. The V gene lost 0 bases and the J gene lost 5 bases, with 14 bases spanning the gap. The germline V gene encodes CDR1 MGHRA and CDR2 YSYEKL. The CDR3 length is 16 residues. The CDR3 sequence is CASSQDSGEIYQPQHF. CDR3 bases: TGCGCCAGCAGCCAAGATAGCGGGGAAATCTATCAGCCCCAGCATTTT.

The CDR3 here is CSASGLAGVYGYTF. The CDR3 DNA follows: TGCAGTGCTAGTGGGCTGGCAGGGGTATATGGCTACACCTTC. The chain uses TRBV20-1 and TRBJ1-2, with a possible D match to TRBD1 (6 bases). Between the trimmed V and J ends, which lost 3 bases and 5 bases, there was a span of 16 bases. The CDR3 length is 14 residues. CDR1 DFQATT and CDR2 SNEGSKA come from the germline V gene (reference sequence).

The chain employs TRBV2 and TRBJ2-5; 12 bases are a match to TRBD2. Trimming took 5 bases from V and 5 from J; bases not matched to a gene: 12. The CDR3 extends over 17 amino acids. Germline V gene sequence: CDR1 SNHLY, CDR2 FYNNEI. CDR3 DNA sequence: TGTGCCAGCAGTAGTTCAATCCTAGCGGGAGGGGGGGAGACCCAGTACTTC. This sequence encodes CASSSSILAGGGETQYF.

V usage is TRBV7-8 and J usage is TRBJ1-2; unclear D gene. CDR1 is SGHVS and CDR2 is FQNEAQ in the germline V gene. V lost 1 base and J 0 bases, leaving 12 bases between the germline ends. This CDR3 is 16 amino acids long. CDR3 bases: TGTGCCAGCAGCTTAGGGGTTACTAGAGCTAACTATGGCTACACCTTC. As protein: CASSLGVTRANYGYTF.

The chain is built from TRBV9 and TRBJ1-1; D unresolved. Germline assignment: CDR1 SGDLS and CDR2 YYNGEE. The CDR3 totals 13 residues. V lost 3 bases, J lost 1 base, and 7 bases lay in between. In DNA, the CDR3 is TGTGCCAGCAGCGGACGGTGGAACACTGAAGCTTTCTTT. It yields the protein CASSGRWNTEAFF.

The gene calls are TRBV6-5 and TRBJ2-7, with 10 bases that match TRBD2. The CDR3 is 14 amino acids. The ends lost 7 bases at V and 5 bases at J; junction bases unmatched: 8. Germline V gives CDR1 MNHEY, CDR2 SVGAGI. This chain's CDR3 is CASKPGLARHEQYF. In DNA, the CDR3 is TGTGCCAGCAAACCGGGACTAGCGCGACACGAGCAGTACTTC.

DNA of the CDR3: TGTGCCAGCAGCCCTAGGCGGAGGGGTGGTCAGCCCCAGCATTTT. It yields the protein CASSPRRRGGQPQHF. The rearrangement uses TRBV5-8 and TRBJ1-5; a weak D match, TRBD1 (5 bases). CDR1 and CDR2 from the germline V gene are SGHTS and YDEGEE. This CDR3 is built from 15 residues. Trimming removed 4 bases from V and 6 bases from J, with 17 bases in between.

This clone was seen only once. The genes are TRBV18 and TRBJ1-1, with 7 bases fitting TRBD1. This CDR3 region has 17 residues. Germline V gene sequence: CDR1 KGHSH, CDR2 LQKENI. Trimming removed 3 bases from V and 0 bases from J; junction bases left unmatched: 10. In DNA, the CDR3 is TGTGCCAGCTCACCGACGGCAGGGGGGGAGATGAACACTGAAGCTTTCTTT. Translating it yields CASSPTAGGEMNTEAFF.

The V call is TRBV24-1, the J call TRBJ2-3, with 8 bases identical to TRBD2. Germline V gives CDR1 KGHDR, CDR2 SFDVKD. Losses at the gene ends were 9 bases for V and 0 bases for J; bases not matched to a gene: 4. This CDR3 region has 14 residues. The CDR3 spells CATGASGSTDTQYF. DNA of the CDR3: TGTGCCACCGGGGCTAGCGGGAGCACAGATACGCAGTATTTT.

The rearrangement uses TRBV27 and TRBJ1-5; perhaps TRBD1 as D (6 bases). With 4 bases removed from V and 5 bases from J, the gap between germline ends came to 15 bases. Germline V gene sequence: CDR1 MNHEY, CDR2 SMNVEV (reference sequence). The length of the CDR3 is 15 residues. This CDR3 reads CASSSLAAGDQPQHF. DNA for the CDR3: TGTGCCAGCAGTTCCCTCGCGGCAGGGGATCAGCCCCAGCATTTT.

The chain combines TRBV6-1 with TRBJ1-3; D possibly corresponds to TRBD1 (5 bases). Trimming took 0 bases from V and 0 from J, leaving 9 bases between them. The CDR3 runs 16 residues. Germline loops: CDR1 MNHNS, CDR2 SASEGT. The CDR3 protein is CASSEAAGSSGNTIYF. The CDR3 DNA reads as TGTGCCAGCAGTGAAGCGGCAGGGAGCTCTGGAAACACCATATATTTT.

This rearrangement joins TRBV11-2 to TRBJ1-2; a weak D match, TRBD1 (6 bases). Deletions cut 6 bases from V and 0 bases from J, with 11 bases between. CDR3 size: 14 residues. Germline CDR1 SGHAT, CDR2 FQNNGV. The CDR3, as DNA: TGTGCCAGCAGTCACAGGGTTGCTAACTATGGCTACACCTTC. This encodes CASSHRVANYGYTF.